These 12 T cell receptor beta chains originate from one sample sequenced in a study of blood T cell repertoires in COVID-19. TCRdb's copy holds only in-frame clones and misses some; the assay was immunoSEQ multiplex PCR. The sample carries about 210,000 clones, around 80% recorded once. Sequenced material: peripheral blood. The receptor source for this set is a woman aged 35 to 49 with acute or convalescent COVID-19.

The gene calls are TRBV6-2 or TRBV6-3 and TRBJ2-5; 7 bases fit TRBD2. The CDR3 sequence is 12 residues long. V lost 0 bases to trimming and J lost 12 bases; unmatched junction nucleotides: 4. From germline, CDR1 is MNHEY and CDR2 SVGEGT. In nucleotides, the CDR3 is TGTGCCAGCAGTTACTCGCGGGGGAGTGAGTACTTC. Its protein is CASSYSRGSEYF.

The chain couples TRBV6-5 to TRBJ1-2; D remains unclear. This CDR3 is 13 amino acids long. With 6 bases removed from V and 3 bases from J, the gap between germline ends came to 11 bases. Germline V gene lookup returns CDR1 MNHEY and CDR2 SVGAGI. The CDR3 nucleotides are TGTGCCAGCAGCCGTGGGAGGTACTATGGCTACACCTTC. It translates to CASSRGRYYGYTF.

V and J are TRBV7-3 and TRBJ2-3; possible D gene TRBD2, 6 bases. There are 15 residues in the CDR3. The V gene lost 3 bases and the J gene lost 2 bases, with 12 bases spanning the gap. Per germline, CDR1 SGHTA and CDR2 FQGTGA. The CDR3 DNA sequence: TGTGCCAGCAGCTTGTCTAGCGTTTACACAGATACGCAGTATTTT. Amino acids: CASSLSSVYTDTQYF.

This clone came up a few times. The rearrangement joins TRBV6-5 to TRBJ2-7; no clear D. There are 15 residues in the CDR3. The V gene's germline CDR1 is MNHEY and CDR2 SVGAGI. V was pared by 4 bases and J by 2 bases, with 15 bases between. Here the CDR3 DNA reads TGTGCCAGCAGTTTCGCTTCAACCTCTACCTACGAGCAGTACTTC. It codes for CASSFASTSTYEQYF.

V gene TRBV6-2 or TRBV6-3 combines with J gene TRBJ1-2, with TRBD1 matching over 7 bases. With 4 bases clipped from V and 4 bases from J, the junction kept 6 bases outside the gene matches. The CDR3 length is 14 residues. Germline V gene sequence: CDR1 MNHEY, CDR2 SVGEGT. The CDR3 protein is CASSSPTGVYGYTF. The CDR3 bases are TGTGCCAGCAGTTCCCCAACAGGGGTCTATGGCTACACCTTC.

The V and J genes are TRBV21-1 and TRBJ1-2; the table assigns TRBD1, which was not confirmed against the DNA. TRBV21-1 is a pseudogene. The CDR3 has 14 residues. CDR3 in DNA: TGTGCCAGCACCCTCTCATCAGGGTTGGGTGGCTACACCTTC. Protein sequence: CASTLSSGLGGYTF.

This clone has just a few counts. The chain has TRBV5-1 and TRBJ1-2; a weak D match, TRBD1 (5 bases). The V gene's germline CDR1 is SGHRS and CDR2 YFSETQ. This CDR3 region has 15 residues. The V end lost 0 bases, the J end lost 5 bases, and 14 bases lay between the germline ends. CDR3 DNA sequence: TGCGCCAGCAGCTTGGAGGGGCGCGGTGTTTATGGCTACACCTTC. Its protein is CASSLEGRGVYGYTF.

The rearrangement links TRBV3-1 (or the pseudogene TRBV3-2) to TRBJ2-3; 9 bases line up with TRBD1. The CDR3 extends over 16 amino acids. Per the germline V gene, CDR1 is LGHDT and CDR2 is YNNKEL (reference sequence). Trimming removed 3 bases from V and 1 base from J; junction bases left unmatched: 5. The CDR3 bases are TGTGCCAGCAGCCAGTGGAGGACAGGGGGCACAGATACGCAGTATTTT. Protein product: CASSQWRTGGTDTQYF.

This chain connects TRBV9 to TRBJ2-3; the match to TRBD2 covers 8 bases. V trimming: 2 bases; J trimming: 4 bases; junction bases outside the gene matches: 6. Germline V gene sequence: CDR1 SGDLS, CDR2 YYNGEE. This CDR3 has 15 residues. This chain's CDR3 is CASSVLAGGADTQYF. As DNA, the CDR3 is TGTGCCAGCAGCGTTCTGGCCGGGGGGGCAGATACGCAGTATTTT.

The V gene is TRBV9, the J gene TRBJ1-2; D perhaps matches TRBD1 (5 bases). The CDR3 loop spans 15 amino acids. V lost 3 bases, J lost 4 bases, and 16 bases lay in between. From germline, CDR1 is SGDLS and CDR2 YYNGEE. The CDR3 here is CASSADLDKIYGYTF. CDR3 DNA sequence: TGTGCCAGCAGCGCCGACCTGGACAAGATCTATGGCTACACCTTC.

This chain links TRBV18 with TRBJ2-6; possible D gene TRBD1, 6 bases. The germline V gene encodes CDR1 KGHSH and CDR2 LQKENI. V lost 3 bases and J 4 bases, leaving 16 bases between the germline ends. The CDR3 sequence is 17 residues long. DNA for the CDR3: TGTGCCAGCTCACCGAGGGGGTCGGGGCCCGGGGCCAACGTCCTGACTTTC. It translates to CASSPRGSGPGANVLTF.

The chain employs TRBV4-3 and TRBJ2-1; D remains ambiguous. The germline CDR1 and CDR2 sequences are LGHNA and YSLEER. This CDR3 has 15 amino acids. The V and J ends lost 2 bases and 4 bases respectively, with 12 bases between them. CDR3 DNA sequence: TGCGCCAGCAGCCAAAAGTCGGTGAATTACAATGAGCAGTTCTTC. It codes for CASSQKSVNYNEQFF.